A single sample gave rise to the 12 T cell receptor beta chains below, sequenced in a study of identical twins. TCRdb reprocessed the 5' RACE reads via MiXCR and lists one record per CDR3 protein. The repertoire holds roughly 500,000 distinct CDR3 sequences, with less than 25% as singletons. These data also formed part of another study, on T cells expressing NK-cell markers.

Sequencing was done on a sample of CD4+ T cells sorted from blood. Receptors were obtained from a woman younger than 30 in good health.

The gene calls are TRBV5-1 and TRBJ1-5, with unresolved D. This CDR3 has 16 residues. V gave up 4 bases and J gave up 0 bases, with 14 bases separating them. CDR1 is SGHRS and CDR2 is YFSETQ in the germline V gene. CDR3 in amino acids: CASSPAGADSNQPQHF. In nucleotides, the CDR3 is TGCGCCAGCAGCCCGGCAGGAGCTGATAGCAATCAGCCCCAGCATTTT.

This clonotype appeared many times. The chain is built from TRBV20-1 and TRBJ1-1, with 7 bases lining up with TRBD1. The germline gives CDR1 DFQATT, CDR2 SNEGSKA (reference sequence). The CDR3 is 13 residues long. Unmatched junction bases numbered 3, after V lost 5 bases and J lost 0 bases. The CDR3, as DNA: TGCAGTGCTCCGGGACAGTTGAACACTGAAGCTTTCTTT. This codes for CSAPGQLNTEAFF.

Of note for this clonotype: This could be a read error, since a much larger clone is one nucleotide away. This chain connects TRBV28 to TRBJ2-3, with 11 bases fitting TRBD2. V lost 6 bases, J lost 2 bases, and 4 bases stayed unmatched. The germline V gene encodes CDR1 MDHEN and CDR2 SYDVKM. The CDR3 has 15 residues. In DNA, the CDR3 is TGTGCCAGCAGCCCGGGACTAGCGGACACAGATACGCAGTATTTT. Protein: CASSPGLADTDTQYF.

This clonotype was seen repeatedly, ten times or more. V usage is TRBV11-2 and J usage is TRBJ2-3, with D perhaps matching TRBD2 (5 bases). This CDR3 region has 11 residues. Trimming stripped 6 bases from V and 10 bases from J, with 11 bases between. From germline, CDR1 is SGHAT and CDR2 FQNNGV. The CDR3 loop reads CASSVDWAQYF. The CDR3 DNA sequence: TGTGCCAGCAGTGTGGACTGGGCGCAGTATTTT.

This clonotype was observed a handful of times. The rearrangement joins TRBV10-3 to TRBJ1-3; no firm D call. CDR1 is ENHRY, CDR2 SYGVKD, per germline. Trimming removed 5 bases from V and 4 bases from J, with 9 bases in between. This CDR3 region has 13 residues. The CDR3 here is CAISRGSGNTIYF. CDR3 nucleotides: TGTGCCATCAGTCGGGGTTCCGGAAACACCATATATTTT.

J is TRBJ2-1 and V is TRBV12-3 or TRBV12-4, with 8 bases aligning to TRBD2. The CDR3 spans 15 residues. The trim removed 11 bases at V and 3 bases at J, leaving 12 bases unmatched. The CDR3 DNA sequence: TGTGCCGGGCAGAAAGGCGGGGGGATCTACAATGAGCAGTTCTTC. Translating it yields CAGQKGGGIYNEQFF.

This chain links TRBV10-2 with TRBJ2-1; perhaps TRBD2 as D (6 bases). V lost 8 bases, J lost 8 bases, and 22 bases lay in between. The V gene's germline CDR1 is WSHSY and CDR2 SAAADI. The CDR3 has 15 residues. The CDR3 sequence: CASGPTSLSVHEQFF. The CDR3 DNA reads TGCGCCAGCGGCCCGACTAGTCTTTCGGTCCATGAGCAGTTCTTC.

This clonotype showed up many times. This chain uses TRBV29-1 with TRBJ2-1; TRBD1 might be the D (5 bases). Germline CDR1 SQVTM, CDR2 ANQGSEA. Trimming cost V 5 bases and J 8 bases, with 13 bases left between them. This CDR3 has 12 amino acids. The CDR3 nucleotides are TGCAGCGTTATAAGGGGAAGGGATGAGCAGTTCTTC. It encodes CSVIRGRDEQFF.

The chain couples TRBV20-1 to TRBJ1-3; TRBD1 is a possible D gene (6 bases). Between the trimmed V and J ends, which lost 2 bases and 2 bases, there was a span of 10 bases. Germline lookup yields CDR1 DFQATT and CDR2 SNEGSKA (reference sequence). The CDR3 length is 14 residues. CDR3 DNA sequence: TGCAGTGCTAGACCACAGGGTACTGGAAACACCATATATTTT. Translated: CSARPQGTGNTIYF.

The chain has TRBV20-1 and TRBJ2-7, with 10 bases identical to TRBD2. Germline trimming cut 3 bases from V and 6 bases from J; bases unmatched to any gene: 11. The CDR3 length is 15 residues. Per the germline V gene, CDR1 is DFQATT and CDR2 is SNEGSKA (reference sequence). This CDR3 reads CSASQGAGGPGEQYF. The CDR3 region has the DNA TGCAGTGCTAGTCAGGGAGCGGGAGGGCCGGGCGAGCAGTACTTC.

This clonotype came up a few times. The chain couples TRBV6-1 to TRBJ1-1; D remains unclear. Germline assignment: CDR1 MNHNS and CDR2 SASEGT. This CDR3 has 13 residues. The V end lost 6 bases, the J end lost 5 bases, and 13 bases lay between the germline ends. The DNA of the CDR3 is TGTGCCAGCAGAATACGGGGAGGGACTGAAGCTTTCTTT. As protein: CASRIRGGTEAFF.

This clonotype has a handful of counts. V and J are TRBV12-3 or TRBV12-4 and TRBJ2-1; 12 bases align to TRBD2. This CDR3 is built from 16 residues. Unmatched junction bases numbered 9, after V lost 5 bases and J lost 7 bases. This chain's CDR3 is CASSPTSGSVLNEQFF. As DNA, the CDR3 is TGTGCCAGCAGTCCGACTAGCGGGAGCGTCTTGAATGAGCAGTTCTTC.